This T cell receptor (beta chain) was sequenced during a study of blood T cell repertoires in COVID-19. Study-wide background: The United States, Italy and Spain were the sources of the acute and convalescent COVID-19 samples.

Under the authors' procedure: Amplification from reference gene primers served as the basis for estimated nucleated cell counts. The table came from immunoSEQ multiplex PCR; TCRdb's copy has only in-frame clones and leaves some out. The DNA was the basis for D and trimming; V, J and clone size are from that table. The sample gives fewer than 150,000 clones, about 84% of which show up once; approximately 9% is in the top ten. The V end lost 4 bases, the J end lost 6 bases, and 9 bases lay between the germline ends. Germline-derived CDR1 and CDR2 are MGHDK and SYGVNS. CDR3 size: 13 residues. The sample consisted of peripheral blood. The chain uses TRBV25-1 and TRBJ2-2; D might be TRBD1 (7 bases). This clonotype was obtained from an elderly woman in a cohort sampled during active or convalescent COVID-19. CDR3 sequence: CASSARGAGELFF. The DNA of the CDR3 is TGTGCCAGCAGTGCCAGGGGGGCCGGGGAGCTGTTTTTT.